The entry below gives a single T cell receptor (beta chain) sequence along with its context. Its antigen specificity is not known. There are no base qualities to consult, and no much larger clone falls within one base. The donors were included in the validation cohort of approximately 130 subjects, a group kept apart from the approximately 690-subject first cohort. The entry originates in a study of cytomegalovirus exposure and HLA in healthy donors (dated 2017 in TCRdb). Notes on the research overall: According to a later analysis, one platform produced both the 100 to 150 validation repertoires and the approximately 670 repertoires of the first cohort. The study was designed to test whether signatures of past pathogen exposure could be identified by cataloging public T cell receptors. A separate validation cohort of some 130 different subjects was used in addition to the approximately 610-subject first cohort. High-throughput TCR immunosequencing, statistical association of individual TCRs with disease status, and machine learning were combined to predict cytomegalovirus infection status. Here is what the overall study found, with its caveats: Most TCR sequences were seen in very few donors, while some public TCRs were found in many individuals. A few of the identified cytomegalovirus-associated TCR beta chains were confirmed in vitro to be specific for cytomegalovirus antigens. According to the authors, the approach could potentially be generalized to other disease states and immunological phenotypes. Cytomegalovirus status was reported to be diagnosed by the classifier with high specificity and sensitivity in both the original and validation cohorts. A total of 150 or so TCR beta chains were listed by the study as associated with cytomegalovirus. Subsequent analysis determined that TCRs grouped into clusters in the first cohort also showed a tendency toward co-occurrence across the 120 or so validation repertoires, and 94% of cluster scores exceeded 0. A later analysis lacked HLA typing for the validation cohort, so it scored co-occurrence in that cohort across all 130 or so repertoires.

The library was generated by the immunoSEQ multiplex PCR assay. Processing in the source paper ran as follows. To diagnose cytomegalovirus status from the catalog of TCR beta chain sequences, a statistical classification framework was built. Entries here come from immuneACCESS through TCRdb and include only in-frame sequences with V and J called. Some clones fail to appear in such tables; in the studies checked, an unresolved V gene covers under half of the shortfall, and the cause of the remainder is unknown. D and trimming were read from the DNA, whereas the V and J calls and clone size are those reported in that table. The sample yields about 330,000 clones; 87% were counted once. The top ten clonotypes cover approximately 1% of the sample. The junction shows trimming of 0 bases on V and 0 bases on J, plus 6 bases between the germline ends. Per the germline V gene, SGHTA is the CDR1 and FQGTGA is the CDR2. Including cysteine and phenylalanine, the CDR3 has 14 amino acids. Only the CDR3 portion is preserved as DNA: 42 bases, with reading frame beginning at the first base.

Rearrangement joined TRBV7-3 to TRBJ2-7; TRBD2 is a possible D gene, resting on 5 matching bases. The sample comprised PBMCs. This receptor was obtained from a woman aged 25 to 39 in good health and CMV-seropositive. The CDR3 reads as follows: CASSLTAGSYEQYF. In nucleotides, the sequence is TGTGCCAGCAGCTTAACCGCGGGCTCCTACGAGCAGTACTTC.